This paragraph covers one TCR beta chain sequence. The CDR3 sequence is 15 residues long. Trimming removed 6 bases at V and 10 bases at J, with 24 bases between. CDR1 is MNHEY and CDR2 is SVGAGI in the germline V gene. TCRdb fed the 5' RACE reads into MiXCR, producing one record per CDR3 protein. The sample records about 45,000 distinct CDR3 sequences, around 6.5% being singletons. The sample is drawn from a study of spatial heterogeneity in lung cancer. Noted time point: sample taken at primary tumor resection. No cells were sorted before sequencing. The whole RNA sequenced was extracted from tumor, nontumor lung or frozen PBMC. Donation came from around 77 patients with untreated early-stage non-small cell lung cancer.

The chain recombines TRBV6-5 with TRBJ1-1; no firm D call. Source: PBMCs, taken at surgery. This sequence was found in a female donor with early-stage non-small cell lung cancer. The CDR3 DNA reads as TGTGCCAGCAGACTAGCCCTCGGCGGGCTGGGTGGAGCTTTCTTT. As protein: CASRLALGGLGGAFF.